The 19 T cell receptor beta chains below all came from one sample that was sequenced in a study of blood T cells in healthy people across ages. Through a sample-barcoded 5' primer and a J-beta primer mix, a second PCR was run for roughly 6 to 11 cycles. TCRdb passed the 5' RACE reads through MiXCR, listing each CDR3 protein once. The table includes around 670,000 distinct CDR3 sequences, approximately 30% detected once. Sequenced material: blood. These receptors all stem from a woman of 80 years or more in good health.

The chain carries TRBV5-1 and TRBJ1-1, with unresolved D. The V end was cut by 6 bases, the J end by 7 bases, with 13 bases between. Germline lookup yields CDR1 SGHRS and CDR2 YFSETQ. The CDR3 consists of 12 residues. In DNA form, the CDR3 reads TGCGCCAGCAACGACTATGACGGTGAAGCTTTCTTT. Protein product: CASNDYDGEAFF.

The chain carries TRBV14 and TRBJ2-6; a weak D match, TRBD2 (5 bases). The V and J ends lost 3 bases and 0 bases respectively, with 9 bases between them. CDR1 is SGHDN, CDR2 FVKESK, per germline. The CDR3 length is 16 residues. CDR3 amino acids: CASSQKRASGANVLTF. The CDR3 bases are TGTGCCAGCAGCCAGAAGAGGGCCTCTGGGGCCAACGTCCTGACTTTC.

The sample holds a few counts of this clonotype. The chain carries TRBV5-1 and TRBJ2-1; no firm D call. The DNA end lines up better with TRBJ2-7; the J call may be wrong. From germline, CDR1 is SGHRS and CDR2 YFSETQ. The CDR3 sequence is 17 residues long. CDR3 amino acids: CASSISPQKSSYNEQYF. The CDR3 nucleotides read TGCGCCAGCAGCATCTCCCCGCAGAAAAGCTCCTACAATGAGCAGTACTTC.

The chain uses TRBV30 and TRBJ2-7; D is undetermined. Trimming shortened V by 4 bases and J by 3 bases, and 7 bases separated the two germline ends. CDR1 and CDR2 (germline): GTSNPN, SVGIG (reference sequence). The CDR3 is 11 amino acids. Written as DNA, the CDR3 is TGTGCCTGGAAGAGCCGCTACGAGCAGTACTTC. Protein product: CAWKSRYEQYF.

Many counts were recorded for this clonotype. The chain couples TRBV7-2 to TRBJ2-5; 15 bases map to TRBD2. The length of the CDR3 is 15 residues. V dropped 3 bases and J dropped 7; count of bases not matched to a gene: 3. CDR1 SGHTA and CDR2 FQGNSA come from the germline V gene. DNA of the CDR3: TGTGCCAGCAGCTTTCAGGGACTAGCGGGGGGGACCCAGTACTTC. This codes for CASSFQGLAGGTQYF. Together with reference TRBV7-2 and TRBJ2-5, the CDR3 gives the full variable domain: GAGVSQSPSNKVTEKGKDVELRCDPISGHTALYWYRQSLGQGLEFLIYFQGNSAPDKSGLPSDRFSAERTGGSVSTLTIQRTQQEDSAVYLCASSFQGLAGGTQYFGPGTRLLVL.

This clonotype appeared many times. J is TRBJ1-2 and V is TRBV20-1, with unresolved D. Germline V lookup: CDR1 DFQATT, CDR2 SNEGSKA (reference sequence). Trimming took off 2 bases at V and 5 bases at J, with 9 bases between the two ends. The CDR3 has 12 residues. The CDR3 protein is CSARQESYGYTF. The CDR3 bases are TGCAGTGCTAGACAGGAGTCTTATGGCTACACCTTC.

Details on this clonotype: This may be a read error, as it is one base from a much larger clone. The V and J genes are TRBV6-5 and TRBJ2-5, with 8 bases matching TRBD2. CDR1 and CDR2 from the germline V gene are MNHEY and SVGAGI. V trimming: 5 bases; J trimming: 11 bases; junction bases outside the gene matches: 16. The CDR3 runs to 15 residues. The DNA for the CDR3 is TGTGCCAGCAGTGGGGCTGGCGGGGGGACGGGTGAGCAGTACTTC. Amino acid sequence: CASSGAGGGTGEQYF.

The genes are TRBV6-6 and TRBJ2-3; tentatively, D is TRBD1 (5 bases). Between the trimmed V and J ends, which lost 4 bases and 6 bases, there was a span of 14 bases. The CDR3 covers 14 residues. In germline, CDR1 is MNHNY, CDR2 SVGAGI (reference sequence). CDR3 protein: CASSSQGSFDTQYF. CDR3 bases: TGTGCCAGCAGTTCTCAGGGAAGCTTCGATACGCAGTATTTT.

Many counts were recorded for this clonotype. The chain is built from TRBV9 and TRBJ1-5; D call uncertain. Per germline, CDR1 SGDLS and CDR2 YYNGEE. V was cut by 0 bases and J by 1 base, with 11 bases left in between. The CDR3 has 16 amino acids. CDR3 sequence reads: CASSVVSPRSNQPQHF. The CDR3 coding sequence is TGTGCCAGCAGCGTAGTGTCTCCGAGGAGCAATCAGCCCCAGCATTTT.

A few counts support this clonotype. A much bigger clone sits one base away, suggesting this may be a read error. CDR3 in amino acids: CASSQPSGLSYNEQYF. CDR3 nucleotides: TGCGCCAGCAGCCAGCCTAGCGGACTCTCCTACAATGAGCAGTACTTC. The rearrangement uses TRBV4-1 and TRBJ2-1, with 7 bases aligning to TRBD2. The better agreement between TRBJ2-7 and the DNA end casts doubt on the J call. The length of the CDR3 is 16 residues. CDR1 is MGHRA, CDR2 YSYEKL, per germline.

This clonotype was detected many times. The V gene is TRBV6-2 or TRBV6-3, the J gene TRBJ2-1; tentatively, D is TRBD2 (7 bases). V lost 6 bases and J lost 5, with 20 bases in between. From germline, CDR1 is MNHEY and CDR2 SVGEGT. This CDR3 has 16 amino acids. This CDR3 reads CASSQPGGAVDNEQFF. In DNA form, the CDR3 reads TGTGCCAGCAGCCAACCTGGGGGGGCGGTAGACAATGAGCAGTTCTTC.

This clonotype was seen repeatedly, ten times or more. V is TRBV19 and J is TRBJ2-1; TRBD2 agrees at 12 bases. The V gene's germline CDR1 is LNHDA and CDR2 SQIVND (reference sequence). V dropped 6 bases and J dropped 2; count of bases not matched to a gene: 11. The CDR3 loop spans 18 amino acids. The CDR3 DNA follows: TGTGCCAGTAGGCCCTTACTAGCGGGGGGCCGCACCTACAATGAGCAGTTCTTC. It codes for CASRPLLAGGRTYNEQFF.

The chain recombines TRBV5-1 with TRBJ2-2, with no clear D. V was cut by 0 bases and J by 5 bases, with 11 bases left in between. The V gene's germline CDR1 is SGHRS and CDR2 YFSETQ. CDR3 length equals 15 residues. The CDR3 DNA reads as TGCGCCAGCAGCTTGGCTCGGGCCGGGACCGGGGAGCTGTTTTTT. It encodes CASSLARAGTGELFF.

This clonotype was found many times. The chain couples TRBV5-6 to TRBJ2-6; tentative D call: TRBD2 (6 bases). The ends were cut back, 7 bases at V and 0 bases at J, with 11 bases in the middle. This CDR3 is 15 amino acids long. CDR1 and CDR2 (germline): SGHDT, YYEEEE. The CDR3 sequence: CASSPEGSGANVLTF. The CDR3, as DNA: TGTGCCAGCTCCCCGGAGGGCTCTGGGGCCAACGTCCTGACTTTC.

This clonotype turned up a few times. The chain couples TRBV9 to TRBJ2-2, with D tentatively TRBD2 (5 bases). Germline V lookup: CDR1 SGDLS, CDR2 YYNGEE. Deletions cut 3 bases from V and 4 bases from J, with 19 bases between. This CDR3 contains 17 residues. The CDR3, as DNA: TGTGCCAGCAGCGATCCGGGATCACGAATACGCACCGGGGAGCTGTTTTTT. Residues: CASSDPGSRIRTGELFF.

This clonotype occurred many times. This rearrangement joins TRBV9 to TRBJ2-6; no firm D call. Germline lookup yields CDR1 SGDLS and CDR2 YYNGEE. The CDR3 runs to 17 residues. The V end lost 0 bases, the J end lost 2 bases, and 12 bases lay between the germline ends. CDR3 region: CASSVGWNRPGANVLTF. CDR3 DNA sequence: TGTGCCAGCAGCGTAGGATGGAACCGGCCTGGGGCCAACGTCCTGACTTTC.

To note about this clonotype: At one of its ends the junction is not consistent with the germline gene, which may arise from a read error. CDR3 bases: TGTGCTAGCAGCGAAGACAGGAACACTGAAGCTTTCTTT. Translation gives CASSEDRNTEAFF. V is TRBV7-7 and J is TRBJ1-1; maybe TRBD1 (5 bases). There are 13 residues in the CDR3. The germline V gene has CDR1 SSHAT and CDR2 FNYEAQ (reference sequence).

The chain uses TRBV11-3 and TRBJ2-6, with D unclear. This CDR3 is 13 amino acids long. V dropped 5 bases and J dropped 6 bases, with 8 bases sitting between them. CDR1 and CDR2 from the germline V gene are SGHNT and YENEEA. The CDR3 DNA reads TGTGCCAGCAGCGTTATCTCGGCCAACGTCCTGACTTTC. This sequence encodes CASSVISANVLTF.

Note on this clonotype: A much larger clone sits a single nucleotide away, making a read error possible. The chain carries TRBV27 and TRBJ2-3, with 10 bases matching TRBD2. This CDR3 contains 18 residues. Germline-derived CDR1 and CDR2 are MNHEY and SMNVEV (reference sequence). CDR3: CASSPEAGGGRGTDAQYF. In DNA form, the CDR3 reads TGTGCCAGCAGCCCCGAAGCGGGGGGGGGACGGGGCACAGATGCGCAGTATTTT.